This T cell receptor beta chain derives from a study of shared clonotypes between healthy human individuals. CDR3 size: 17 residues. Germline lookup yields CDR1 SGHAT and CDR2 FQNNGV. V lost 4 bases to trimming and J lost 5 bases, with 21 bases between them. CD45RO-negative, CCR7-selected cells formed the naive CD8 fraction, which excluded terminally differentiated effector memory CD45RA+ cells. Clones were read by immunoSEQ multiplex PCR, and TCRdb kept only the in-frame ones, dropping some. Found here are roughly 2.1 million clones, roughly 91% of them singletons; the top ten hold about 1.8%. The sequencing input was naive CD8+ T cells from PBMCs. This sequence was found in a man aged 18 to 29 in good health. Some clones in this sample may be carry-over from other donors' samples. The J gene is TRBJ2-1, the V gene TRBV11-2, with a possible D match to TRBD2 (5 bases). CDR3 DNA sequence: TGTGCCAGCAGCTCACCCTCCCTGCGGTTGAGGGACAATGAGCAGTTCTTC. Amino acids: CASSSPSLRLRDNEQFF.